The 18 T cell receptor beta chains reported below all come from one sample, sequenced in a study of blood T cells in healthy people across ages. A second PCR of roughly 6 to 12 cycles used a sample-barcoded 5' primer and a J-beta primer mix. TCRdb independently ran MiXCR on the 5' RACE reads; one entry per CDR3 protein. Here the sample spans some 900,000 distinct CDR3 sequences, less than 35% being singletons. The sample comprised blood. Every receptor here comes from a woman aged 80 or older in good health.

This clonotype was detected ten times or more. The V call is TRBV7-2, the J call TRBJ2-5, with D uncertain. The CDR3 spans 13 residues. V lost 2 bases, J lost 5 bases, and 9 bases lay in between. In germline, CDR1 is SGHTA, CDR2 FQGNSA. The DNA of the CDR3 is TGTGCCAGCAGCTTAAGCCAGAGGGAGACCCAGTACTTC. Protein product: CASSLSQRETQYF.

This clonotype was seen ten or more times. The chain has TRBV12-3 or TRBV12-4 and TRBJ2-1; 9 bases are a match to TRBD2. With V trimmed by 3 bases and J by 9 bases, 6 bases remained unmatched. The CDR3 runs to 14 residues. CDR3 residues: CASSFAGGQSEQFF. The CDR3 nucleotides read TGTGCCAGCAGTTTCGCGGGGGGGCAAAGTGAGCAGTTCTTC.

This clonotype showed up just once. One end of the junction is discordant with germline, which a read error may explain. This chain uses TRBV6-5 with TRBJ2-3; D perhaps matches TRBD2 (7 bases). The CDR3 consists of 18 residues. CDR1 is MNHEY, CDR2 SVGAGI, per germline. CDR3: CVSSYSIVGGGLTDTQYF. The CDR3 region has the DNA TGTGTCAGCAGTTACTCGATAGTAGGCGGGGGCCTCACAGATACGCAGTATTTT.

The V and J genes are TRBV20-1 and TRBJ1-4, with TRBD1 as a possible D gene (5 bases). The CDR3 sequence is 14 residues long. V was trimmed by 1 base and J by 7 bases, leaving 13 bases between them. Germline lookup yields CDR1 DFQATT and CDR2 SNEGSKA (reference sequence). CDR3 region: CSARVSSGGEKLFF. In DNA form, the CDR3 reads TGCAGTGCTAGAGTTTCCTCGGGGGGTGAAAAACTGTTTTTT.

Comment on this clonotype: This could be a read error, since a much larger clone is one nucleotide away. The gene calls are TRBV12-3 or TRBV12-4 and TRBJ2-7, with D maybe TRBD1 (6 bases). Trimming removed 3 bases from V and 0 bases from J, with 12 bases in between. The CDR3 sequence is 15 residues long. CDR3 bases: TGTGCCAGCAGTTTCTTAGTGGGGGCCTCCTACGAGCAGTACTTC. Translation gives CASSFLVGASYEQYF.

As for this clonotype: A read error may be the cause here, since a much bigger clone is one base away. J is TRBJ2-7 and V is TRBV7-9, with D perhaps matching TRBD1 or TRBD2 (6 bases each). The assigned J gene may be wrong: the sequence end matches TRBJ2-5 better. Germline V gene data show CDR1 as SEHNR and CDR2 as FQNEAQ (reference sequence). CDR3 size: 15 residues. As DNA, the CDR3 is TGTGCCGGCAGCTTAGCGGAGACGCAGGGGGAGACCCAGTACTTC. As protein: CAGSLAETQGETQYF.

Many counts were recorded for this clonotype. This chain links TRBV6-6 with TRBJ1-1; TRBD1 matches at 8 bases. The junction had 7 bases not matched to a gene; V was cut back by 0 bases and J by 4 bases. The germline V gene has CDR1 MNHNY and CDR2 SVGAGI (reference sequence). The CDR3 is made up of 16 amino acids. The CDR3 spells CASSYSPGGAGTEAFF. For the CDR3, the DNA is TGTGCCAGCAGTTACTCTCCAGGGGGCGCGGGCACTGAAGCTTTCTTT.

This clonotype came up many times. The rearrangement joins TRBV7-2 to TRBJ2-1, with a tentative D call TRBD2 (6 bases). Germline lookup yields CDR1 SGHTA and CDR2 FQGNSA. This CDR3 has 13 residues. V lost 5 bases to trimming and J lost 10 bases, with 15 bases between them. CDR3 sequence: CASSPVKAGEQFF. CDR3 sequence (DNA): TGTGCCAGCAGCCCCGTTAAGGCGGGGGAGCAGTTCTTC.

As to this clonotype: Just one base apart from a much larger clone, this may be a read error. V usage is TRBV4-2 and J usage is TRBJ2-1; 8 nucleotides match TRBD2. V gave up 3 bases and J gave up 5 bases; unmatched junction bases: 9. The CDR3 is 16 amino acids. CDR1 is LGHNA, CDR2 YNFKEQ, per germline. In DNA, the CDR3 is TGTGCCAGCAGCCATGACCGAGCGGGAGCCAACAATGAGCAGTTCTTC. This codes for CASSHDRAGANNEQFF.

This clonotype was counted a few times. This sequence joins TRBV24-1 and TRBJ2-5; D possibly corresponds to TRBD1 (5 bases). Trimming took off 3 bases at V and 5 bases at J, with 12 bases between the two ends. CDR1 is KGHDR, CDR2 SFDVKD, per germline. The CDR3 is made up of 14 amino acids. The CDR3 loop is CATSDITGPETQYF. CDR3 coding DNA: TGTGCCACCAGTGATATAACAGGCCCGGAGACCCAGTACTTC.

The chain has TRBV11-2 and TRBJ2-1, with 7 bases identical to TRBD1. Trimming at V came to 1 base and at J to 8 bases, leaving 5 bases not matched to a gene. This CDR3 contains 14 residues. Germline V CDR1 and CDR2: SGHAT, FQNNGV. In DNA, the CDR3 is TGTGCCAGCAGCTTAGTATACAGGGGCGATGAGCAGTTCTTC. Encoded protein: CASSLVYRGDEQFF.

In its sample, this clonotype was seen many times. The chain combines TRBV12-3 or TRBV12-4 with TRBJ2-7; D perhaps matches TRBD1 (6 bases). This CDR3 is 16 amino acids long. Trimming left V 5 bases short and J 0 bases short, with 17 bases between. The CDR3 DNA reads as TGTGCCAGCAGTCCCTCGAGGGGGAAAAGCTCCTACGAGCAGTACTTC. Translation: CASSPSRGKSSYEQYF.

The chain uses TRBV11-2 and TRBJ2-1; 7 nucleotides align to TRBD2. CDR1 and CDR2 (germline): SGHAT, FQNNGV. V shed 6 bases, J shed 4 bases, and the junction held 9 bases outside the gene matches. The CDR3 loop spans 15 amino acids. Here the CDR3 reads CASRAYRTRYNEQFF. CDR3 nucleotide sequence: TGTGCCAGCAGAGCTTACCGGACTAGATACAATGAGCAGTTCTTC.

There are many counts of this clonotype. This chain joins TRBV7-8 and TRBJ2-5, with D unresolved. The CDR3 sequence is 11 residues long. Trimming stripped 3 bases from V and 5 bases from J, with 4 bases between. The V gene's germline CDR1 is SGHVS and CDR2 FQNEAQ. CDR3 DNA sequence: TGTGCCAGCAGCTTCATGGAGACCCAGTACTTC. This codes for CASSFMETQYF.

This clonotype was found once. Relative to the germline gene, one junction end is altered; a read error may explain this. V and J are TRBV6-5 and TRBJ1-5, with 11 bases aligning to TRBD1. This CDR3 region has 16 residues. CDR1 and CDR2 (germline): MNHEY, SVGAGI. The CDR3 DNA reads TGTGCCGGCAGTTACACGGGACAGGGGGGCAATCAGCCCCAGCATTTT. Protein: CAGSYTGQGGNQPQHF.

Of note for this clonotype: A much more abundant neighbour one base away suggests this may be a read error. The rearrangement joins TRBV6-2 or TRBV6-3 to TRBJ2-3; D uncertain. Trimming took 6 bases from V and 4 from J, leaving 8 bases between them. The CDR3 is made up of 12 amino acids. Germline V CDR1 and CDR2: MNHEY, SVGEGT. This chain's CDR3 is CASRLGADTQYF. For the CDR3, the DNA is TGTGCCAGCAGACTCGGTGCAGATACGCAGTATTTT.

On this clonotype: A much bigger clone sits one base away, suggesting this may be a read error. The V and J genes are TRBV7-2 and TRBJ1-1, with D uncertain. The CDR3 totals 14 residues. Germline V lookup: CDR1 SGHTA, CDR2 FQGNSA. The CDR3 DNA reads TGTGCCAGCAGCTTAGTGGTGGGGAACACTCAAGCTTTCTTT. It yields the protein CASSLVVGNTQAFF.

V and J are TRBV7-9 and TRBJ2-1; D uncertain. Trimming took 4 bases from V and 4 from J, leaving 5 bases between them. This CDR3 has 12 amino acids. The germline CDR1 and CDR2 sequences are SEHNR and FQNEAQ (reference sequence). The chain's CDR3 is CASSYEYNEQFF. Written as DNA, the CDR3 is TGTGCCAGCAGCTATGAGTACAATGAGCAGTTCTTC.